The clone carrying this T cell receptor (beta chain) appeared many times. Its antigen is not identified. The data stem from a study of T-cell reconstitution after alpha-beta-depleted transplantation in children. Study-level findings and limits: T-cell numbers and diversity, one year after transplant, stemmed largely from T cells that were newly produced.

V lost 5 bases and J lost 6, with 12 bases in between. From germline, CDR1 is SGHRS and CDR2 YFSETQ. The CDR3 loop spans 13 amino acids. Unique molecular identifiers were used in preparing the TCRbeta library. MiXCR, run by TCRdb on the PCR reads, gives a single entry per CDR3 protein. Of about 110,000 distinct CDR3 sequences in the sample, 10% were seen once. The starting material was PBMCs, obtained before TCRalphabeta/CD19-depleted stem cell transplant. The J gene is TRBJ2-1, the V gene TRBV5-1, with D unclear. This TCR was sampled from a boy aged 2 to 10 with acute lymphoblastic leukemia, due to receive a stem cell transplant. Here the CDR3 reads CASSSGHFNEQFF. The CDR3 DNA follows: TGCGCCAGCAGTTCTGGCCACTTCAATGAGCAGTTCTTC.